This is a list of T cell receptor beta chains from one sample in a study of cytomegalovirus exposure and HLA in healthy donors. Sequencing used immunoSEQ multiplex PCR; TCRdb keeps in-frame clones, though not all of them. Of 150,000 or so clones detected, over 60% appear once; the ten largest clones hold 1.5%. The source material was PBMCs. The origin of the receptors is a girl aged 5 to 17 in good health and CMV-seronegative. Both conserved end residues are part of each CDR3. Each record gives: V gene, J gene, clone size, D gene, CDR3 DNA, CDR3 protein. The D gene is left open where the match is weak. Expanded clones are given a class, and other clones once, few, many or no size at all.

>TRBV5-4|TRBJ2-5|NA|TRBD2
TGTGCCAGCAGCTTCAAGCGGGGGGGTACCGGCGAGACCCAGTACTTC
CASSFKRGGTGETQYF
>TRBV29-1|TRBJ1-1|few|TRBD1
TGCAGCGTATGGACAGGGAACACTGAAGCTTTCTTT
CSVWTGNTEAFF
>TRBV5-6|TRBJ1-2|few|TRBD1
TGTGCCAGCAGGGCCACAGGGGCAAGTGGCTACACCTTC
CASRATGASGYTF
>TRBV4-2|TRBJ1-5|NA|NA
TGTGCCAGCAGCCAAGGACAGTCTGATCAGCCCCAGCATTTT
CASSQGQSDQPQHF
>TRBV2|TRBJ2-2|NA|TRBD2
TGTGCCAGCACCGAGACTAGCGGCCGGATGACCGGGGAGCTGTTTTTT
CASTETSGRMTGELFF
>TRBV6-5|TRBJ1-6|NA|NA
TGTGCCATCCGGAGCTCCTATAATTCACCCCTCCACTTT
CAIRSSYNSPLHF
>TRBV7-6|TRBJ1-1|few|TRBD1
TGTGCCAGCAGCTTAGCCTCTGGACAGGGTGACACTGAAGCTTTCTTT
CASSLASGQGDTEAFF
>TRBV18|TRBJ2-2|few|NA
TGTGCCAGCTCACCACCTAGCTGGGCCGGGGAGCTGTTTTTT
CASSPPSWAGELFF
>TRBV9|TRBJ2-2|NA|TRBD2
TGTGCCAGCAGCGCACCGACTAGCAGCGGGGAGCTGTTTTTT
CASSAPTSSGELFF
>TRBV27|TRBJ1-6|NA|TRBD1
TGTGCCAGCAGGTTATTAATGGTACAGGGGGATTCACCCCTCCACTTT
CASRLLMVQGDSPLHF
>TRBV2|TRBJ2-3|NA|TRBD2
TGTGCCAGCAGTGAAGTTCCACTAGCGGGGCTGGATACGCAGTATTTT
CASSEVPLAGLDTQYF
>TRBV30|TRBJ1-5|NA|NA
TGTGCCTGTACCCGGGGGGGGAATCAGCCCCAGCATTTT
CACTRGGNQPQHF
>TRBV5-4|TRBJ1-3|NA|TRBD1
TGTGCCAGCAGCGCTGGACAGGGTGGCTCTGGAAACACCATATATTTT
CASSAGQGGSGNTIYF
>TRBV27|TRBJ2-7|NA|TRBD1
TGTGCCAGCAGTGCTGGGACAGGGTGGACCTACGAGCAGTACTTC
CASSAGTGWTYEQYF
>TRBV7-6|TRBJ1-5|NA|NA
TGTGCCAGCAGCCCCGGGGCGACAGGTTATCAGCCCCAGCATTTT
CASSPGATGYQPQHF
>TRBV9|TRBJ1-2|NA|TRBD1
TGTGCCAGCAGCGGGAAGGGGACAGGGAGCCTCCAGGACTATGGCTACACCTTC
CASSGKGTGSLQDYGYTF
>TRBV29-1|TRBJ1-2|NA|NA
TGCAGCGTTGAATGGTCACGGTCTGGCTACACCTTC
CSVEWSRSGYTF
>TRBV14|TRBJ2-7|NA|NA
TGTGCCAGCAGCCCCGTCGCAGGGGCCTACGAGCAGTACTTC
CASSPVAGAYEQYF
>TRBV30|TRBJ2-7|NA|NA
TGTGCCTGGAGACTAGCCCCCTCCTCCTACGAGCAGTACTTC
CAWRLAPSSYEQYF
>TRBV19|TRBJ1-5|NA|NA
TGTGCCAGTAGTGTGGAGGATGGGCAGCCCCAGCATTTT
CASSVEDGQPQHF
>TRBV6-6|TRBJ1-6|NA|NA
TGTGCCAGCAGTTACTCATGGGGAGATAATTCACCCCTCCACTTT
CASSYSWGDNSPLHF
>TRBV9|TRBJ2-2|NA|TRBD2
TGTGCCAGCAGCACGGGACTAGCTCTCGGGGAGCTGTTTTTT
CASSTGLALGELFF
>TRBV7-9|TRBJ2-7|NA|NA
TGTGCCAGCAGCTGGGACACTGCCTACGAGCAGTACTTC
CASSWDTAYEQYF
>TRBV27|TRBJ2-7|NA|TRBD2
TGTGCCAGCAGTTTATCCAGTAGCGGGGGCTCCTACGAGCAGTACTTC
CASSLSSSGGSYEQYF
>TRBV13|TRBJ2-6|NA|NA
TGTGCCAGCAGCTTAGGCCATAGGAGGCTTGGGGCCAACGTCCTGACTTTC
CASSLGHRRLGANVLTF
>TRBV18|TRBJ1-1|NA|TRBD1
TGTGCCAGCTCACCCAAACAGGGGGAGGGTGAAGCTTTCTTT
CASSPKQGEGEAFF
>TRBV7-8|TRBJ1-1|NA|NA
TGTGCCAGCACCCCCCTTGCGGGGACTGAAGCTTTCTTT
CASTPLAGTEAFF
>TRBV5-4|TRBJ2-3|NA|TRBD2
TGTGCCAGCAGCTCAACTAGCGGGGGGGCCGCAGATACGCAGTATTTT
CASSSTSGGAADTQYF
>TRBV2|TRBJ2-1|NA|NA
TGTGCCAGCAGTGAGAACAACTACCCCTACAATGAGCAGTTCTTC
CASSENNYPYNEQFF
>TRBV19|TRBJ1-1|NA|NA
TGTGCCAGTAAAGCAGGGAAAAACACTGAAGCTTTCTTT
CASKAGKNTEAFF
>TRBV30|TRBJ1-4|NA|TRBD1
TGTGCCTGGTTTGACAGGGGGACTAATGAAAAACTGTTTTTT
CAWFDRGTNEKLFF
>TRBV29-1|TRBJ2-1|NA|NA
TGCAGCGTTGAAGGTCAGGGACTTTACAATGAGCAGTTCTTC
CSVEGQGLYNEQFF
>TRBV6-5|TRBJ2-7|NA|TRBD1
TGTGCCAGCAGTTTCGGGACAGGGGCTAGCGAGCAGTACTTC
CASSFGTGASEQYF
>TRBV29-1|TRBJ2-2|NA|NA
TGCAGCGCCTTGACCGGGACTTTCACCGGGGAGCTGTTTTTT
CSALTGTFTGELFF
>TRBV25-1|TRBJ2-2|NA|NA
TGTGCCAGCAGTGACAGGGGTAGATCGAACACCGGGGAGCTGTTTTTT
CASSDRGRSNTGELFF
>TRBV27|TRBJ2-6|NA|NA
TGTGCCAGCAGTAAATCTCCGGCAATGACTTACTCTGGGGCCAACGTCCTGACTTTC
CASSKSPAMTYSGANVLTF
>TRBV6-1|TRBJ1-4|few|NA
TGTGCCAGCAGCTTGACAGCAACTAATGAAAAACTGTTTTTT
CASSLTATNEKLFF
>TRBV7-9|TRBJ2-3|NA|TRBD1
TGTGCCAGCAGCTCAACAGGGGCTAGCACAGATACGCAGTATTTT
CASSSTGASTDTQYF
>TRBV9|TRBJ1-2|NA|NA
TGTGCCAGCAGCGAAGGGGCAGGGACTAACTATGGCTACACCTTC
CASSEGAGTNYGYTF
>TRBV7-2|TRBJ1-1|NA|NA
TGTGCCAGCAGCCTAAGTGTTCCGAACACTGAAGCTTTCTTT
CASSLSVPNTEAFF
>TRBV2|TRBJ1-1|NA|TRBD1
TGTGCCAGCAGGGGGGACAGTACGAACACTGAAGCTTTCTTT
CASRGDSTNTEAFF
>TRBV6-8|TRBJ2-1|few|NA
TGTGCCAGCAGCCTCGACCAGACAGATCCCCATGAGCAGTTCTTC
CASSLDQTDPHEQFF
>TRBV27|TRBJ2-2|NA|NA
TGTGCCAGCCGGTTAGGCCCGGGCACCGGGGAGCTGTTTTTT
CASRLGPGTGELFF
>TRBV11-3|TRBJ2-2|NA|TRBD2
TGTGCCAGCAGCCCGACTACTAGCGGCTTGAACACCGGGGAGCTGTTTTTT
CASSPTTSGLNTGELFF
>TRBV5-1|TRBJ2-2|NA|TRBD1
TGCGCCAGCAGCTCTACAGGGGACACCGGGGAGCTGTTTTTT
CASSSTGDTGELFF
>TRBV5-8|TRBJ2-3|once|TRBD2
TGTGCCAGCAGCTTGGGAATCTTAGCGGGGTATGGAGATACGCAGTATTTT
CASSLGILAGYGDTQYF
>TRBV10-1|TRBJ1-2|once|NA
TGCGCCAGCAGCCTTGGACAGAACTATGGCTACACCTTC
CASSLGQNYGYTF
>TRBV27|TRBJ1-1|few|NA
TGTGCCAGCAGTGAGGTCGGCGGGAACACTGAAGCTTTCTTT
CASSEVGGNTEAFF
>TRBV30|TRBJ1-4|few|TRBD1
TGTGCCTGGCGGGAGACCGACAGGGGATATGAAAAACTGTTTTTT
CAWRETDRGYEKLFF
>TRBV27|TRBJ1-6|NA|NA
TGTGCCAGCAGGAATAACGAGGGGGTAGGTTCACCCCTCCACTTT
CASRNNEGVGSPLHF
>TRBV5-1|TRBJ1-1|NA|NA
TGCGCCAGCAGCTTGGTTGGAGAGCAGACTGAAGCTTTCTTT
CASSLVGEQTEAFF
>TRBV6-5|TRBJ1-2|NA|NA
TGTGCCAGCAGTTACGAAGGACGGGGCTATGGCTACACCTTC
CASSYEGRGYGYTF
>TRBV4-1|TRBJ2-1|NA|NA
TGCGCCAGCAGCCGGTCGGAGTTGAGCAATGAGCAGTTCTTC
CASSRSELSNEQFF
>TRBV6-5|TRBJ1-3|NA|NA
TGTGCCAGCAGTTACTCGAAAACAGTAGGAAACACCATATATTTT
CASSYSKTVGNTIYF
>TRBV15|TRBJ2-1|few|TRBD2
TGTGCCACCAGCAGAGAATTTGCCCGGGAGGACAATGAGCAGTTCTTC
CATSREFAREDNEQFF
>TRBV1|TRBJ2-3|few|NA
TGCACCAGCACCTCCGGTCCTAGCGGGGGTATGGATACGCAGTATTTT
CTSTSGPSGGMDTQYF
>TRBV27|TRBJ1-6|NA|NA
TGTGCCAGCAGTTTTGGGATCGGGGGTGGGAATTCACCCCTCCACTTT
CASSFGIGGGNSPLHF
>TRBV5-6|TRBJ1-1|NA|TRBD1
TGTGCCAGCAGCTTCGCCGGGACAGGGGGCATGGGGGCTTTCTTT
CASSFAGTGGMGAFF
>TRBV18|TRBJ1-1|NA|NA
TGTGCCAGCTCACCGGTACAGGAGAACACTGAAGCTTTCTTT
CASSPVQENTEAFF